The 25 T cell receptor beta chains below come from one sample, sequenced in a study of blood T cell repertoires in COVID-19 (dated by TCRdb to the early 2020s). Library preparation was by the immunoSEQ multiplex PCR assay. Entries here come from immuneACCESS through TCRdb and include only in-frame sequences with V and J called. Some clones fail to appear in such tables; in the studies checked, an unresolved V gene covers under half of the shortfall, and the cause of the remainder is unknown. For this sample the table gives some 180,000 clones, of which roughly 81% were detected only once. The ten largest clones take up 11% of the sample. Sequencing was performed on peripheral blood. Receptors were obtained from a middle-aged woman with COVID-19, enrolled during active disease.

V gene TRBV19 combines with J gene TRBJ2-7, with D possibly being TRBD1 (5 bases). CDR1 LNHDA and CDR2 SQIVND come from the germline V gene (reference sequence). The CDR3 sequence is 15 residues long. V shed 3 bases and J shed 3 bases, with 15 bases lying between them. The CDR3 DNA follows: TGTGCCAGTAGTATTGGTGACAGCTACAGCTACGAGCAGTACTTC. It specifies CASSIGDSYSYEQYF.

This sequence joins TRBV4-1 and TRBJ2-7, with D maybe TRBD2 (5 bases). Between the trimmed V and J ends, which lost 1 base and 4 bases, there was a span of 8 bases. CDR1 is MGHRA and CDR2 is YSYEKL in the germline V gene. The CDR3 totals 13 residues. The CDR3 coding sequence is TGCGCCAGCAGCCAAGCCCCGGGGTACGAGCAGTACTTC. Translated, it gives CASSQAPGYEQYF.

V usage is TRBV9 and J usage is TRBJ2-2; 8 nucleotides line up with TRBD1. With 4 bases clipped from V and 6 bases from J, the junction kept 8 bases outside the gene matches. Germline CDR1 and CDR2: SGDLS and YYNGEE. This CDR3 comprises 15 residues. The CDR3 sequence is CASSPRQGPAGELFF. The DNA of the CDR3 is TGTGCCAGCAGCCCCCGACAGGGGCCCGCCGGGGAGCTGTTTTTT.

CDR3 bases: TGTGCCAGCAGCTTGGGGACTAACCAAGAGACCCAGTACTTC. This encodes CASSLGTNQETQYF. This chain links TRBV11-3 with TRBJ2-5, with TRBD2 matching over 7 bases. V lost 3 bases, J lost 0 bases, and 1 base stayed unmatched. This CDR3 region has 14 residues. Germline CDR1 is SGHNT and CDR2 is YENEEA. The whole variable domain, filled in from reference TRBV11-3 and TRBJ2-5, reads EAGVVQSPRYKIIEKKQPVAFWCNPISGHNTLYWYLQNLGQGPELLIRYENEEAVDDSQLPKDRFSAERLKGVDSTLKIQPAELGDSAVYLCASSLGTNQETQYFGPGTRLLVL.

The CDR3 spells CASSLSAGLVHTGELFF. The CDR3 DNA reads as TGTGCCAGCAGTTTATCAGCCGGACTCGTGCACACCGGGGAGCTGTTTTTT. The genes are TRBV27 and TRBJ2-2; perhaps TRBD2 as D (5 bases). V was clipped by 0 bases and J by 3 bases, with 14 bases between them. This CDR3 contains 17 residues. Germline V CDR1 and CDR2: MNHEY, SMNVEV (reference sequence).

This rearrangement joins TRBV6-4 to TRBJ1-2, with D tentatively TRBD1 (6 bases). The V end was cut by 5 bases, the J end by 6 bases, with 13 bases between. The CDR3 is made up of 13 amino acids. Germline CDR1 reads MRHNA; CDR2 reads SNTAGT. The CDR3 region has the DNA TGTGCCAGCAGTCCAACAGGGTCGGATGGCTACACCTTC. Its translation: CASSPTGSDGYTF.

V usage is TRBV28 and J usage is TRBJ2-1; 10 nucleotides match TRBD2. The CDR3 loop spans 16 amino acids. The ends lost 3 bases at V and 7 bases at J; junction bases unmatched: 9. Germline CDR1 is MDHEN and CDR2 is SYDVKM. CDR3 coding DNA: TGTGCCAGCAGTTTGGTTTCTAGCGGGAGTTGGAATGAGCAGTTCTTC. This gives the protein CASSLVSSGSWNEQFF.

The chain has TRBV18 and TRBJ2-7, with TRBD1 identical over 9 bases. The CDR3 sequence is 15 residues long. Unmatched junction bases numbered 8, after V lost 5 bases and J lost 3 bases. The germline CDR1 and CDR2 sequences are KGHSH and LQKENI. In nucleotides, the CDR3 is TGTGCCAGCTCATCAGCCGGGACAGGGAACTACGAGCAGTACGTC. Amino acids: CASSSAGTGNYEQYV.

The J gene is TRBJ1-5, the V gene TRBV2, with a tentative D call TRBD1 (5 bases). Germline-derived CDR1 and CDR2 are SNHLY and FYNNEI. V lost 8 bases and J 4 bases, leaving 15 bases between the germline ends. The CDR3 totals 14 residues. The CDR3 DNA reads as TGTGCCAGCCGTATTGACGGGGGGAATCAGCCCCAGCATTTT. This translates into CASRIDGGNQPQHF.

The rearrangement joins TRBV15 to TRBJ1-2; no reliable D call. The V gene's germline CDR1 is LNHNV and CDR2 YYDKDF (reference sequence). The V end was cut by 0 bases, the J end by 8 bases, with 7 bases between. There are 12 residues in the CDR3. DNA of the CDR3: TGTGCCACCAGCAGAGATAACAAGGGCTACACCTTC. It yields the protein CATSRDNKGYTF.

Many counts were recorded for this clone. The rearrangement links TRBV3-1 (or the pseudogene TRBV3-2) to TRBJ2-7, with TRBD1 matching over 8 bases. Per the germline V gene, CDR1 is LGHDT and CDR2 is YNNKEL (reference sequence). The V and J ends lost 0 bases and 6 bases, in that order; junction bases with no gene match: 4. The CDR3 consists of 14 residues. CDR3 coding DNA: TGTGCCAGCAGCCAAGAGGGACAGGTCGGCGAGCAGTACTTC. It encodes CASSQEGQVGEQYF.

The chain carries TRBV6-4 and TRBJ1-1; D is ambiguous. V shed 6 bases and J shed 5 bases, with 13 bases lying between them. CDR3 length: 13 residues. Per the germline V gene, CDR1 is MRHNA and CDR2 is SNTAGT. The CDR3 loop is CASSQTQQTEAFF. In DNA, the CDR3 is TGTGCCAGCAGCCAGACACAGCAGACTGAAGCTTTCTTT.

V gene TRBV30 combines with J gene TRBJ2-3, with 7 bases identical to TRBD2. The V gene's germline CDR1 is GTSNPN and CDR2 SVGIG (reference sequence). J lost 0 bases, V lost 2 bases, and 2 bases had no gene match. The CDR3 runs to 14 residues. CDR3 region: CAWSKRGSTDTQYF. In DNA, the CDR3 is TGTGCCTGGAGTAAGCGGGGTAGCACAGATACGCAGTATTTT.

J is TRBJ2-5 and V is TRBV5-5, with 7 bases fitting TRBD1. This CDR3 has 13 residues. CDR1 is SGHKS and CDR2 is YYEKEE in the germline V gene (reference sequence). Trimming took 5 bases from V and 5 from J; bases not matched to a gene: 6. The CDR3 loop is CASSRDSGETQYF. As DNA, the CDR3 is TGTGCCAGCAGTCGGGACAGTGGGGAGACCCAGTACTTC.

J is TRBJ2-3 and V is TRBV29-1, with D possibly TRBD1 on 5 matching bases. Germline lookup yields CDR1 SQVTM and CDR2 ANQGSEA. This CDR3 region has 12 residues. The germline V and J ends were trimmed by 6 bases and 2 bases, with 9 bases remaining between them. In nucleotides, the CDR3 is TGCAGCGTCAGGGCGCCCACAGATACGCAGTATTTT. It specifies CSVRAPTDTQYF.

The chain employs TRBV9 and TRBJ1-1; the D is unclear. Germline CDR1 reads SGDLS; CDR2 reads YYNGEE. The CDR3 covers 13 residues. V lost 0 bases to trimming and J lost 4 bases, with 7 bases between them. The CDR3 DNA sequence: TGTGCCAGCAGCGTAGTTGAGGGCACTGAAGCTTTCTTT. Translated, it gives CASSVVEGTEAFF.

In nucleotides, the CDR3 is TGTGCCAGCAGTTTAATCAGGGCACATGAGCAGTTCTTC. This translates into CASSLIRAHEQFF. V is TRBV27 and J is TRBJ2-1; possibly TRBD1 for D (5 bases). The germline gives CDR1 MNHEY, CDR2 SMNVEV (reference sequence). The CDR3 spans 13 residues. The V end lost 2 bases, the J end lost 8 bases, and 10 bases lay between the germline ends.

This clone was seen once. The chain is built from TRBV13 and TRBJ2-1; D call uncertain. V lost 0 bases and J 8 bases, leaving 14 bases between the germline ends. Looked up from germline, CDR1 is PRHDT and CDR2 is FYEKMQ (reference sequence). CDR3 length: 15 residues. In DNA, the CDR3 is TGTGCCAGCAGCTTAGGGGCTCGTTTACGGGATGAGCAGTTCTTC. It codes for CASSLGARLRDEQFF.

V and J are TRBV23-1 and TRBJ2-2; 8 bases fit TRBD2. TRBV23-1 counts as an open reading frame of uncertain function. V was pared by 3 bases and J by 4 bases, with 25 bases of the junction left unmatched. The CDR3 runs to 22 residues. Here the CDR3 reads CASSHLRVGGRPKAKSTGELFF. The DNA of the CDR3 is TGCGCCAGCAGTCACCTCCGCGTGGGCGGGAGGCCTAAAGCAAAAAGCACCGGGGAGCTGTTTTTT.

The rearrangement links TRBV4-1 to TRBJ2-3, with D maybe TRBD1 (5 bases). Germline-derived CDR1 and CDR2 are MGHRA and YSYEKL. V was trimmed by 6 bases and J by 4 bases, leaving 11 bases between them. CDR3 length: 13 residues. The CDR3 bases are TGCGCCAGCAGTGCAGGGATCCCAGATACGCAGTATTTT. This gives the protein CASSAGIPDTQYF.

The V call is TRBV5-8, the J call TRBJ2-3, with TRBD2 matching over 9 bases. This CDR3 contains 16 residues. V lost 3 bases to trimming and J lost 1 base; unmatched junction nucleotides: 6. Germline lookup yields CDR1 SGHTS and CDR2 YDEGEE. The DNA for the CDR3 is TGTGCCAGCAGCTCGGCCCGACTAGCGGGCACAGATACGCAGTATTTT. This gives the protein CASSSARLAGTDTQYF.

V gene TRBV30 combines with J gene TRBJ2-5; the D gene is possibly TRBD1 (5 bases). V gave up 1 base and J gave up 6 bases, with 15 bases separating them. Germline V gene data show CDR1 as GTSNPN and CDR2 as SVGIG (reference sequence). This CDR3 comprises 14 residues. The CDR3 nucleotides are TGTGCCTGGAGTGGGGCAGGGTGGGGAAAGACCCAGTACTTC. Its translation is CAWSGAGWGKTQYF.

The rearrangement joins TRBV28 to TRBJ1-2; TRBD1 might be the D (5 bases). The CDR3 contains 13 residues. The V gene's germline CDR1 is MDHEN and CDR2 SYDVKM. Trimming removed 7 bases from V and 2 bases from J, with 11 bases in between. The CDR3 region has the DNA TGTGCCAGCACGGGACGGGAGAACTATGGCTACACCTTC. Its translation: CASTGRENYGYTF.

The chain carries TRBV6-5 and TRBJ1-5; 7 positions match TRBD1. Trimming at V came to 5 bases and at J to 3 bases, leaving 4 bases not matched to a gene. Germline lookup yields CDR1 MNHEY and CDR2 SVGAGI. The CDR3 is 14 amino acids. The CDR3: CASSRGQVNQPQHF. The CDR3, as DNA: TGTGCCAGCAGTCGAGGACAGGTCAATCAGCCCCAGCATTTT.

This clone was seen only a few times. The J gene is TRBJ1-2, the V gene TRBV29-1; TRBD1 agrees at 8 bases. The germline V gene encodes CDR1 SQVTM and CDR2 ANQGSEA. Trimming removed 1 base from V and 12 bases from J; junction bases left unmatched: 7. The CDR3 is 12 amino acids. DNA of the CDR3: TGCAGCGTTGAAGGTCCAGGGGGCTTGAACACCTTC. Its protein product is CSVEGPGGLNTF.